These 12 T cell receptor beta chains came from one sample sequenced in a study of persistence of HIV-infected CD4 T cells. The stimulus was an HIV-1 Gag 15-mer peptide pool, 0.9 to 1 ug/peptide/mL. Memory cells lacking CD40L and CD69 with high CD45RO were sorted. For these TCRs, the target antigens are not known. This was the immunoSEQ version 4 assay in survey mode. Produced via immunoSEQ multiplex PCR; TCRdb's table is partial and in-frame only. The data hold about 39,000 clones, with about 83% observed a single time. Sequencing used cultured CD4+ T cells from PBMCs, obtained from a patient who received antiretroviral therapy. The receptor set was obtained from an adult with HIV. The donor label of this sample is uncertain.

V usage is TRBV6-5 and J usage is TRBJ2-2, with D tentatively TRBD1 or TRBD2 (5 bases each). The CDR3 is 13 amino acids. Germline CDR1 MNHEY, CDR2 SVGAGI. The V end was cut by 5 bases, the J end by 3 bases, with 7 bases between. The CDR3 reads CASSMGDTGELFF. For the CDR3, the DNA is TGTGCCAGCAGTATGGGGGACACCGGGGAGCTGTTTTTT.

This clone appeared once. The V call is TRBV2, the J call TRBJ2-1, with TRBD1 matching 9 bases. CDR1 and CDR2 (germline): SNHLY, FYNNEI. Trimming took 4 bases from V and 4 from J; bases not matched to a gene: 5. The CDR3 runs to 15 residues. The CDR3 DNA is TGTGCCAGCAGTGGTGTTGGGACAGGGTACAATGAGCAGTTCTTC. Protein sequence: CASSGVGTGYNEQFF.

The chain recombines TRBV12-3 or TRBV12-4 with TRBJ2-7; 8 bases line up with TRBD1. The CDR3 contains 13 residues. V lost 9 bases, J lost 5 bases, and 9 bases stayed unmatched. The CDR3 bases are TGTGCCAGTAACGCCGACAGGGGCCACGAGCAGTACTTC. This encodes CASNADRGHEQYF.

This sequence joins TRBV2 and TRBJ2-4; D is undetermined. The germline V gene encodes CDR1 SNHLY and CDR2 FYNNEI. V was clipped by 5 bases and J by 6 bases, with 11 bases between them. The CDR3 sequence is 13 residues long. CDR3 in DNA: TGTGCCAGCAGTCCCCGGGCACGAAACATTCAGTACTTC. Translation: CASSPRARNIQYF.

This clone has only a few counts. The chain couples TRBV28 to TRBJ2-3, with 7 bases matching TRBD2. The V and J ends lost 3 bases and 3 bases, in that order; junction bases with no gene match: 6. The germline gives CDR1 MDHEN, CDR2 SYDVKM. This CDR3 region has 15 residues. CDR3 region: CASSLSGGRTDTQYF. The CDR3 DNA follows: TGTGCCAGCAGTTTGTCCGGGGGGAGGACAGATACGCAGTATTTT.

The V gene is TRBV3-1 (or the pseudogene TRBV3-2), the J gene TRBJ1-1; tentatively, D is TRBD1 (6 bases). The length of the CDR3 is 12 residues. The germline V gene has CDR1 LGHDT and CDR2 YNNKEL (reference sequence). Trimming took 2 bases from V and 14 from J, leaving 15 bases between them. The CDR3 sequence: CASSQSRGKGFF. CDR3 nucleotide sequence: TGTGCCAGCAGCCAATCGAGGGGGAAAGGGTTCTTT.

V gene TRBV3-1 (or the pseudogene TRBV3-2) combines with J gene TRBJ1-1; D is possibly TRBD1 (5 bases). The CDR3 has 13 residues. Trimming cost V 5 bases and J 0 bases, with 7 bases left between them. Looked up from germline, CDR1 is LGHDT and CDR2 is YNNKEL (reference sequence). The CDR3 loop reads CASSGHLNTEAFF. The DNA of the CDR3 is TGTGCCAGCAGCGGACACCTGAACACTGAAGCTTTCTTT.

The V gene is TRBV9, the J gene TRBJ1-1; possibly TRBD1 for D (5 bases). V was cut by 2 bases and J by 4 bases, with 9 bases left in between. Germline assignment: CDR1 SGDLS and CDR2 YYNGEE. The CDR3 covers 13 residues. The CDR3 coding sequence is TGTGCCAGCAGCGTGGGGGTTGTCACTGAAGCTTTCTTT. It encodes CASSVGVVTEAFF.

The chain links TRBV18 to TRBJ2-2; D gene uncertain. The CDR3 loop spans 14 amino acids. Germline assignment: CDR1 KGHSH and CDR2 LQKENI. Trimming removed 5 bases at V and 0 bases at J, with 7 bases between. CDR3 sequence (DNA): TGTGCCAGCTCAGTCTCCCCGAACACCGGGGAGCTGTTTTTT. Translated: CASSVSPNTGELFF.

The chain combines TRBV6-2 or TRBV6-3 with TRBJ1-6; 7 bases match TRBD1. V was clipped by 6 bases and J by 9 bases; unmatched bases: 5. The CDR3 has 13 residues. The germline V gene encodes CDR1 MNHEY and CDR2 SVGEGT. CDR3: CASSSGGGSPLHF. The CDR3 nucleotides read TGTGCCAGCAGCTCAGGGGGGGGTTCACCCCTCCACTTT.

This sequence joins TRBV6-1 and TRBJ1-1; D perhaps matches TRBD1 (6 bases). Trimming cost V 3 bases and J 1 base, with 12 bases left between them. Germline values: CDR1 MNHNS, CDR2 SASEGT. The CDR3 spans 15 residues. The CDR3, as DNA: TGTGCCAGCAGTGACCAGGGGATTAGGAACACTGAAGCTTTCTTT. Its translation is CASSDQGIRNTEAFF.

In DNA, the CDR3 is TGTGCCAGCAGCTGGGGCGGTCCCACTGAAAAACTGTTTTTT. It codes for CASSWGGPTEKLFF. The chain recombines TRBV7-6 with TRBJ1-4, with D possibly TRBD1 on 5 matching bases. CDR3 length: 14 residues. Trimming removed 4 bases at V and 7 bases at J, with 13 bases between. From germline, CDR1 is SGHVS and CDR2 FNYEAQ.